Following are 4 T cell receptor beta chains from one sample sequenced in a study of regulatory dendritic cells for organ transplantation. CFSE-labeled sorted T cells met regulatory or mature dendritic cells for over 4 days. The antigens of these receptors remain unknown. The protocol was immunoSEQ multiplex PCR, while the TCRdb copy is restricted to in-frame clones and leaves out a portion. The sample yields under 15,000 clones, 74% seen once. The sample was naive CD4+ T cells from blood cultured with regulatory dendritic cells. Subset specified: CD45RA+ naive T cells. These receptors all come from a human donor in good health.

This chain uses TRBV5-4 with TRBJ2-4, with TRBD1 matching over 10 bases. The V and J ends lost 3 bases and 5 bases, in that order; junction bases with no gene match: 5. The CDR3 contains 15 residues. CDR1 and CDR2 (germline): SGHNT, YYREEE (reference sequence). Here the CDR3 reads CASSWGQGTQNIQYF. CDR3 bases: TGTGCCAGCAGCTGGGGACAGGGGACCCAAAACATTCAGTACTTC. Full variable domain (missing parts from reference TRBV5-4 and TRBJ2-4): ETGVTQSPTHLIKTRGQQVTLRCSSQSGHNTVSWYQQALGQGPQFIFQYYREEENGRGNFPPRFSGLQFPNYSSELNVNALELDDSALYLCASSWGQGTQNIQYFGAGTRLSVL.

The V gene is TRBV5-1, the J gene TRBJ2-7; the D gene is possibly TRBD2 (6 bases). The V gene's germline CDR1 is SGHRS and CDR2 YFSETQ. The CDR3 totals 15 residues. The ends were cut back, 2 bases at V and 2 bases at J, with 14 bases in the middle. The CDR3 region has the DNA TGCGCCAGCAGCTTCCAAGGTTCGGGGGCCTACGAGCAGTACTTC. It specifies CASSFQGSGAYEQYF.

The chain carries TRBV15 and TRBJ1-4; perhaps TRBD1 as D (5 bases). This CDR3 has 16 residues. Germline loops: CDR1 LNHNV, CDR2 YYDKDF (reference sequence). V lost 0 bases, J lost 0 bases, and 8 bases lay in between. For the CDR3, the DNA is TGTGCCACCAGCAGAGATACGGGGGCAACTAATGAAAAACTGTTTTTT. The encoded protein is CATSRDTGATNEKLFF.

This chain connects TRBV29-1 to TRBJ1-2; D is perhaps TRBD1 (6 bases). Germline CDR1 is SQVTM and CDR2 is ANQGSEA. The CDR3 length is 13 residues. Trimming removed 6 bases from V and 6 bases from J, with 17 bases in between. CDR3 nucleotides: TGCAGCGTGGACCGGGACATCGGAAATGGCTACACCTTC. This codes for CSVDRDIGNGYTF.